This TCR beta chain originates from a study of CD8 T cells in ankylosing spondylitis. This clonotype was counted between two and nine times. The antigen is unknown. This CDR3 contains 14 residues. The V and J ends lost 6 bases and 4 bases, in that order; junction bases with no gene match: 6. The V gene's germline CDR1 is MNHEY and CDR2 SVGEGT. Whole-study results and caveats: A CD8+ phenotype characterized the disease-linked clones, which were relatively rare in peripheral blood. Significantly higher representation of disease-linked clones was reported for matched ankylosing spondylitis synovial fluid.

5'-RACE, quantitative and with molecular barcodes, yielded the TCR beta libraries. TCRdb re-derived calls from the 5' RACE reads in MiXCR, one entry per CDR3 protein. The sample lists about 280,000 distinct CDR3 sequences, approximately 20% occurring once. The source is a male donor with ankylosing spondylitis or in good health (not recorded which). The sample taken for sequencing was blood, either unsorted or a sorted T cell fraction (not recorded which). This chain connects TRBV6-2 or TRBV6-3 to TRBJ2-1; TRBD2 matches at 7 bases. The CDR3 sequence: CASRSSGPYNEQFF. The CDR3 nucleotides are TGTGCCAGCAGGAGTAGCGGGCCTTACAATGAGCAGTTCTTC.